The rows below give T cell receptor beta chains drawn from one sample of a study of blood T cell repertoires in COVID-19. The repertoire was sequenced with immunoSEQ multiplex PCR; TCRdb's copy has only in-frame clones and lacks some. The top ten hold 11% to 15% of the sample, which has 170,000 or so clones, more than 70% seen once. Sample: peripheral blood. All receptors come from a man aged 18 to 30 with active or convalescent COVID-19. Both conserved end residues are part of each CDR3. Fields, in order: J gene, D gene, clone size, V gene, CDR3 DNA, CDR3 protein. D genes are given only for firm matches. A row's size may be missing; if present it is once, few, many or a size class.

TRBJ1-3,NA,NA,TRBV6-5,TGTGCCAGCAGCCCCTCGGGGTCAGGAAACACCATATATTTT,CASSPSGSGNTIYF
TRBJ1-3,TRBD1,NA,TRBV6-4,TGTGCCAGCAGTGACAGCAACATCGGGACAGGGTCTCATACCTCTGGAAACACCATATATTTT,CASSDSNIGTGSHTSGNTIYF
TRBJ1-6,NA,NA,TRBV6-5,TGTGCCAGCAGTTCAGGGATTAATAATTCACCCCTCCACTTT,CASSSGINNSPLHF
TRBJ1-2,TRBD1,once,TRBV7-9,TGTGCCAGCAGCTTAGGTGGGACAGGCCGTAACTATGGCTACACCTTC,CASSLGGTGRNYGYTF
TRBJ2-1,NA,NA,TRBV19,TGTGCCAGTAGTCGGGGGTCTTCATCCTACAATGAGCAGTTCTTC,CASSRGSSSYNEQFF
TRBJ2-1,NA,NA,TRBV11-2,TGTGCCAGCAGCTTAGCCAGATCCTCCTACAATGAGCAGTTCTTC,CASSLARSSYNEQFF
TRBJ2-7,NA,NA,TRBV11-3,TGTGCCAGCAGCTTAGGTGGACAGATCAACGAGCAGTACTTC,CASSLGGQINEQYF
TRBJ1-6,NA,NA,TRBV27,TGTGCCAGCAGGCGGGGGGGCTATAATTCACCCCTCCACTTT,CASRRGGYNSPLHF
TRBJ2-5,TRBD2,NA,TRBV7-7,TGTGCCAGCAGCTTCGGGGGGGTTGGAGAGACCCAGTACTTC,CASSFGGVGETQYF
TRBJ1-2,TRBD1,NA,TRBV5-1,TGCGCCAGCAGCTTGGGGACAGGGGAGTCCTATGGCTACACCTTC,CASSLGTGESYGYTF
TRBJ1-2,NA,NA,TRBV29-1,TGCAGCGTTGAAGTTCCGGGATCGGGAGTGGGTGGCTACACCTTC,CSVEVPGSGVGGYTF
TRBJ1-2,NA,NA,TRBV6-1,TGTGCCAGCAGTGAAACCCCGGAGGGGATTGGAGGCTACACCTTC,CASSETPEGIGGYTF
TRBJ2-3,NA,few,TRBV5-1,TGCGCCAGCAGCCTACAGGGCGCCACAGATACGCAGTATTTT,CASSLQGATDTQYF
TRBJ2-5,NA,NA,TRBV5-4,TGTGCCAGCAGCTTGGTGGGAGGAGGGGAGACCCAGTACTTC,CASSLVGGGETQYF
TRBJ1-2,NA,NA,TRBV7-9,TGTGCCAGCAGCTACAAACAGGAAATATGGTCCTATGGCTACACCTTC,CASSYKQEIWSYGYTF
TRBJ2-1,TRBD1,NA,TRBV7-3,TGTGCCAGCAGCTTAAGGGCGGGACAGGTTAACGAGCAGTTCTTC,CASSLRAGQVNEQFF
TRBJ2-5,TRBD2,NA,TRBV7-8,TGTGCCAGCAGCCTCGGACTAGAAGAGACCCAGTACTTC,CASSLGLEETQYF
TRBJ1-2,NA,NA,TRBV2,TGTGCCAGCATAGCACAGGCAAATTCTTATGGCTACACCTTC,CASIAQANSYGYTF
TRBJ2-3,NA,once,TRBV2,TGTGCCAGCAGTGAAGCAGGGGGGGCCGCAGATACGCAGTATTTT,CASSEAGGAADTQYF
TRBJ1-2,NA,NA,TRBV6-6,TGTGCCAGCAGTTCCGGGGGAGAAGGGCTCTATGGCTACACCTTC,CASSSGGEGLYGYTF
TRBJ2-1,TRBD2,NA,TRBV9,TGTGCCAGCAGCGTGACTAGCGGGAGCTCCTACAATGAGCAGTTCTTC,CASSVTSGSSYNEQFF
TRBJ2-7,TRBD1,few,TRBV7-9,TGTGCCAGCAGCTTACAAGGGGGACAGGGGTGCTTC,CASSLQGGQGCF
TRBJ2-5,NA,once,TRBV19,TGTGCCAGTAGCCTGGGTTGGGGAGAAGAGACCCAGTACTTC,CASSLGWGEETQYF
TRBJ2-3,TRBD2,NA,TRBV11-3,TGTGCCAGCAGCGCCGGACTAGCAGCAGATACGCAGTATTTT,CASSAGLAADTQYF
TRBJ2-7,TRBD2,NA,TRBV3-1/TRBV3-2,TGTGCCAGCAGCCAGCTAGCGGGAGTTGCCTACGAGCAGTACTTC,CASSQLAGVAYEQYF
TRBJ2-3,TRBD2,NA,TRBV5-8,TGTGCCAGCAGCTTGTTTGGAGGAGCGGGGGCCTTCACAGATACGCAGTATTTT,CASSLFGGAGAFTDTQYF
TRBJ2-1,NA,NA,TRBV28,TGTGCCAGCAGTCCACAGGGGGTTGGCGGGAGCAGCTCCTACAATGAGCAGTTCTTC,CASSPQGVGGSSSYNEQFF
TRBJ2-1,TRBD1,NA,TRBV6-5,TGTGGCTGCGGCAGGGGGATAGGTGAGCAGTTCTTC,CGCGRGIGEQFF
TRBJ1-1,TRBD1,NA,TRBV28,TGTGCCAGCAGTTTCTTGGACAGGTTGAACACTGAAGCTTTCTTT,CASSFLDRLNTEAFF